The following is a T cell receptor beta chain sequence with its context. There are 15 residues in the CDR3. After removal of 6 bases from V and 0 bases from J, the junction contained 3 bases not matched to a gene. Germline loops: CDR1 MNHEY, CDR2 SVGAGI. The data stem from a study of blood T cell repertoires in COVID-19. Study-wide context: The United States, Italy and Spain supplied acute and convalescent COVID-19 samples. Sample material is recorded as cDNA or gDNA derived from T cells, B-cell-depleted T cells, or PBMCs.

Authors' data handling: Amplification from reference gene primers served as the basis for estimated nucleated cell counts. This table comes from immunoSEQ multiplex PCR, and its TCRdb copy is limited to in-frame clones, with some not included. The V and J calls and clone size were taken over from that table, and D and trimming were inferred from the DNA. The data contain fewer than 130,000 clones, around 74% of them singletons. The sample taken for sequencing was peripheral blood. The source is a woman aged 60-75 years with acute or convalescent COVID-19. The chain carries TRBV6-5 and TRBJ1-3; 9 nucleotides line up with TRBD1. The CDR3 protein is CASRPGQGSGNTIYF. CDR3 in DNA: TGTGCCAGCAGACCGGGACAGGGCTCTGGAAACACCATATATTTT.